Presented here are 21 T cell receptor beta chains from one specimen sequenced in a study of T and B cells in COVID-19 patients. Multiplex PCR with BIOMED2 TRB-A/B primer pools amplified TRB rearrangements. TCRdb analysed the multiplex PCR reads with MiXCR anew, one entry per CDR3 protein. The repertoire holds 20,000 or so distinct CDR3 sequences, with about a third as singletons. TRB was amplified from approximately 250-500 ng of blood genomic DNA. Material for sequencing was blood. These receptors were obtained from a human donor who had recovered from COVID-19.

This chain joins TRBV20-1 and TRBJ2-2, with TRBD2 matching 7 bases. CDR1 is DFQATT, CDR2 SNEGSKA, per germline (reference sequence). V lost 3 bases and J lost 0; bases outside the gene matches: 7. The length of the CDR3 is 16 residues. The CDR3 DNA sequence: TGCAGTGCTAGCGAGTGGGGAGGGCCGAACACCGGGGAGCTGTTTTTT. Translating it yields CSASEWGGPNTGELFF.

This clonotype has more than one count but fewer than ten. The gene calls are TRBV27 and TRBJ1-6; D is unresolved. Germline V CDR1 and CDR2: MNHEY, SMNVEV (reference sequence). This CDR3 spans 16 amino acids. Trimming stripped 1 base from V and 4 bases from J, with 11 bases between. The CDR3 nucleotides read TGTGCCAGCAGTTTATACCCGAACCCATATAATTCACCCCTCCACTTT. This translates into CASSLYPNPYNSPLHF.

The J gene is TRBJ2-1, the V gene TRBV28; 10 bases align to TRBD1. This CDR3 has 16 residues. Germline V gives CDR1 MDHEN, CDR2 SYDVKM. The junction had 12 bases not matched to a gene; V was cut back by 6 bases and J by 7 bases. CDR3 residues: CASSPPPGQGLNEQFF. The CDR3 bases are TGTGCCAGCAGCCCCCCCCCGGGACAGGGGCTGAATGAGCAGTTCTTC. The entire variable domain, with the rest obtained from reference TRBV28 and TRBJ2-1, is as follows: DVKVTQSSRYLVKRTGEKVFLECVQDMDHENMFWYRQDPGLGLRLIYFSYDVKMKEKGDIPEGYSVSREKKERFSLILESASTNQTSMYLCASSPPPGQGLNEQFFGPGTRLTVL.

This clonotype was seen at least ten times. This chain uses TRBV30 with TRBJ2-3; D is undetermined. V lost 2 bases, J lost 0 bases, and 6 bases lay in between. Germline CDR1 GTSNPN, CDR2 SVGIG (reference sequence). The CDR3 is 13 amino acids. The chain's CDR3 is CAWSYGSTDTQYF. CDR3 DNA sequence: TGTGCCTGGAGTTATGGTAGCACAGATACGCAGTATTTT.

Of note for this clonotype: This may be a read error: a much more frequent sequence differs by one nucleotide. The chain is built from TRBV12-3 or TRBV12-4 and TRBJ2-1; D is undetermined. The CDR3 is 13 amino acids. The V and J ends lost 5 bases and 12 bases respectively, with 17 bases between them. The CDR3 sequence: CASSARAYGVQFF. The CDR3, as DNA: TGTGCCAGCAGTGCTAGGGCCTATGGCGTGCAGTTCTTC.

Many counts were recorded for this clonotype. This chain connects TRBV27 to TRBJ2-1; D is undetermined. The germline gives CDR1 MNHEY, CDR2 SMNVEV (reference sequence). This CDR3 has 13 residues. V was cut by 2 bases and J by 5 bases, with 7 bases left in between. The CDR3 protein is CASSLAQNNEQFF. CDR3 coding DNA: TGTGCCAGCAGTTTAGCTCAGAACAATGAGCAGTTCTTC.

This clonotype was seen a few times. CDR3 sequence reads: CASSSYPGTSNTGELFF. CDR3 sequence (DNA): TGTGCCAGCAGTTCGTATCCCGGGACTTCGAACACCGGGGAGCTGTTTTTT. The V call is TRBV27, the J call TRBJ2-2; D perhaps matches TRBD2 (6 bases). Germline V gene data show CDR1 as MNHEY and CDR2 as SMNVEV (reference sequence). This CDR3 comprises 17 residues. V was cut by 4 bases and J by 0 bases, with 15 bases left in between.

This clonotype was observed a handful of times. The chain recombines TRBV19 with TRBJ1-2; D not resolved. Trimming removed 5 bases at V and 3 bases at J, with 19 bases between. The CDR3 has 16 amino acids. Germline V gene data show CDR1 as LNHDA and CDR2 as SQIVND (reference sequence). CDR3 sequence: CASSPFYWSSDYGYTF. As DNA, the CDR3 is TGTGCCAGTAGTCCGTTTTATTGGTCCTCAGACTATGGCTACACCTTC.

This clonotype has a handful of counts. The V gene is TRBV6-5, the J gene TRBJ1-6, with D maybe TRBD1 (6 bases). This CDR3 has 16 amino acids. Trimming left V 6 bases short and J 2 bases short, with 14 bases between. Germline loops: CDR1 MNHEY, CDR2 SVGAGI. CDR3 sequence: CASRGSGGPYNSPLHF. In DNA form, the CDR3 reads TGTGCCAGCAGGGGAAGTGGGGGCCCCTATAATTCACCCCTCCACTTT.

The table lists this clonotype with many counts. This sequence joins TRBV6-5 and TRBJ2-1; TRBD1 matches at 9 bases. The junction had 7 bases not matched to a gene; V was cut back by 5 bases and J by 8 bases. The germline V gene encodes CDR1 MNHEY and CDR2 SVGAGI. CDR3 size: 14 residues. As DNA, the CDR3 is TGTGCCAGCAGTGACAATACAGGGGGCTATGAGCAGTTCTTC. Its translation is CASSDNTGGYEQFF.

This clonotype is a singleton in its sample. The V gene is TRBV4-1, the J gene TRBJ1-2, with D possibly TRBD1 on 6 matching bases. Germline V gene lookup returns CDR1 MGHRA and CDR2 YSYEKL. Trimming took off 4 bases at V and 0 bases at J, with 15 bases between the two ends. The CDR3 runs 16 residues. The CDR3 DNA reads TGCGCCAGCAGCCCTCCTCCGGGACAATCTAACTATGGCTACACCTTC. This codes for CASSPPPGQSNYGYTF.

This clonotype came up a few times. V usage is TRBV27 and J usage is TRBJ1-5, with D perhaps matching TRBD1 (6 bases). Looked up from germline, CDR1 is MNHEY and CDR2 is SMNVEV (reference sequence). Trimming left V 6 bases short and J 4 bases short, with 22 bases between. The CDR3 runs 17 residues. CDR3: CASSLRETGPGNQPQHF. DNA for the CDR3: TGTGCCAGCAGCCTTCGGGAGACAGGCCCTGGGAATCAGCCCCAGCATTTT.

This rearrangement joins TRBV20-1 to TRBJ1-2; TRBD1 matches at 7 bases. J lost 5 bases, V lost 1 base, and 16 bases had no gene match. Germline V gene lookup returns CDR1 DFQATT and CDR2 SNEGSKA (reference sequence). This CDR3 has 17 residues. The CDR3 reads CSARVFPPTGSSYGYTF. In DNA form, the CDR3 reads TGCAGTGCTAGAGTTTTCCCCCCGACAGGGTCGAGTTATGGCTACACCTTC.

Relative to its sample, this clonotype is medium-sized. V gene TRBV18 combines with J gene TRBJ2-7, with 7 bases fitting TRBD2. The ends lost 3 bases at V and 0 bases at J; junction bases unmatched: 5. The CDR3 totals 15 residues. The germline V gene encodes CDR1 KGHSH and CDR2 LQKENI. The CDR3 reads CASSPGRGSSYEQYF. CDR3 coding DNA: TGTGCCAGCTCACCGGGGCGGGGGAGCTCCTACGAGCAGTACTTC.

This clonotype was counted many times. V and J are TRBV6-5 and TRBJ2-3; 8 nucleotides match TRBD1. V lost 4 bases to trimming and J lost 5 bases; unmatched junction nucleotides: 8. The CDR3 has 15 amino acids. Germline V gene sequence: CDR1 MNHEY, CDR2 SVGAGI. The CDR3 nucleotides read TGTGCCAGCAGTTTAGGGCAGGGGGCCAGAGATACGCAGTATTTT. It translates to CASSLGQGARDTQYF.

The rearrangement joins TRBV12-3 or TRBV12-4 to TRBJ1-3; weak D call: TRBD1 (5 bases). V was trimmed by 6 bases and J by 0 bases, leaving 12 bases between them. The CDR3 covers 15 residues. Written as DNA, the CDR3 is TGTGCCAGCAGCCCGGGACCCCTCTCTGGAAACACCATATATTTT. Residues: CASSPGPLSGNTIYF.

In this sample, this clonotype turned up a few times. This chain joins TRBV24-1 and TRBJ2-2, with TRBD1 matching over 9 bases. The J segment lost 3 bases and the V segment lost 0 bases, leaving 4 bases of the junction unmatched. This CDR3 has 17 amino acids. Germline V gives CDR1 KGHDR, CDR2 SFDVKD. CDR3 protein: CATSDLTGGLDTGELFF. DNA for the CDR3: TGTGCCACCAGTGATTTGACAGGGGGCTTGGACACCGGGGAGCTGTTTTTT.

J is TRBJ2-1 and V is TRBV20-1; 10 nucleotides align to TRBD1. The germline CDR1 and CDR2 sequences are DFQATT and SNEGSKA (reference sequence). The J segment lost 7 bases and the V segment lost 0 bases, leaving 6 bases of the junction unmatched. The CDR3 is made up of 15 amino acids. The CDR3 coding sequence is TGCAGTGCTAGAGATTGGGGACAGGGGTTGAATGAGCAGTTCTTC. Its protein is CSARDWGQGLNEQFF.

The chain recombines TRBV5-1 with TRBJ1-1, with D perhaps matching TRBD1 (5 bases). V shed 4 bases and J shed 0 bases, with 28 bases lying between them. Germline V CDR1 and CDR2: SGHRS, YFSETQ. The CDR3 sequence is 20 residues long. The CDR3 DNA reads as TGCGCCAGCAGCCACAAAGGGACGAGACAGCCGGCCCCATTGAACACTGAAGCTTTCTTT. Protein product: CASSHKGTRQPAPLNTEAFF.

The chain has TRBV20-1 and TRBJ2-5, with D possibly matching TRBD2 (6 bases). CDR1 and CDR2 from the germline V gene are DFQATT and SNEGSKA (reference sequence). This CDR3 contains 12 residues. V lost 5 bases and J lost 4, with 11 bases in between. This chain's CDR3 is CSALGRGETQYF. CDR3 nucleotide sequence: TGCAGTGCTTTGGGGCGGGGAGAGACCCAGTACTTC.

Concerning this clonotype: This may come from a read error, since a much larger clone is one base off. This sequence joins TRBV6-1 and TRBJ2-6; 7 nucleotides agree with TRBD1. This CDR3 has 16 residues. Germline V lookup: CDR1 MNHNS, CDR2 SASEGT. This CDR3 is CASRPTGRSGAYVLTF. CDR3 sequence (DNA): TGTGCCAGCAGGCCGACAGGGCGCTCTGGGGCCTACGTCCTGACTTTC.